The 15 T cell receptor beta chains presented below share a single source sample, sequenced in a study of OX40 agonist ivuxolimab in advanced cancers. Some clones are missing from TCRdb's copy, which holds only in-frame ones; the method was immunoSEQ multiplex PCR. This repertoire shows over 75,000 clones, around 90% found once; its top ten account for about 9%. The specimen comprised CD4+ or CD8+ T cells sorted from blood, sampled in a trial of the OX40 agonist ivuxolimab. These receptors were taken from an adult with an advanced solid tumor such as melanoma, head and neck, liver or kidney cancer.

This clone has more than one count but fewer than ten. This chain uses TRBV7-9 with TRBJ1-4, with D perhaps TRBD1 (5 bases). This CDR3 has 13 amino acids. Germline assignment: CDR1 SEHNR and CDR2 FQNEAQ (reference sequence). Trimming left V 8 bases short and J 12 bases short, with 19 bases between. The CDR3 DNA follows: TGTGCCAGCCGACTCTTAGGACGGGGCCAACTGTTTTTT. Translated, it gives CASRLLGRGQLFF.

This clone was picked up one time. The chain links TRBV11-2 to TRBJ2-2; D remains ambiguous. V lost 7 bases and J lost 10, with 13 bases in between. The CDR3 consists of 12 residues. Germline V gene data show CDR1 as SGHAT and CDR2 as FQNNGV. CDR3 bases: TGTGCCAGCACCAAAAGGGATCCGGAGCTGTTTTTT. It translates to CASTKRDPELFF.

V usage is TRBV28 and J usage is TRBJ2-1; D remains ambiguous. Trimming took 3 bases from V and 2 from J, leaving 17 bases between them. The CDR3 contains 17 residues. Germline V CDR1 and CDR2: MDHEN, SYDVKM. The CDR3 protein is CASSFRLRVNAYNEQFF. CDR3 bases: TGTGCCAGCAGTTTTCGACTCCGGGTAAACGCCTACAATGAGCAGTTCTTC.

The chain links TRBV11-3 to TRBJ1-2; D uncertain. Germline CDR1 and CDR2: SGHNT and YENEEA. The V end was cut by 5 bases, the J end by 4 bases, with 11 bases between. The CDR3 runs to 13 residues. CDR3 in amino acids: CASSPIGFYGYTF. The CDR3 DNA reads as TGTGCCAGCAGCCCGATCGGGTTCTATGGCTACACCTTC.

The chain employs TRBV6-1 and TRBJ1-4, with TRBD1 as a possible D gene (5 bases). The germline V gene has CDR1 MNHNS and CDR2 SASEGT. The CDR3 is 12 residues long. Trimming removed 3 bases from V and 10 bases from J, with 9 bases in between. CDR3 in DNA: TGTGCCAGCAGTGACAGGGCAGTAAAACTGTTTTTT. This sequence encodes CASSDRAVKLFF.

CDR3 DNA sequence: TGTGCCAGCAGCCCAATGATGTCGAAGACCCAGTACTTC. Protein: CASSPMMSKTQYF. The J gene is TRBJ2-5, the V gene TRBV9; no reliable D call. V gave up 4 bases and J gave up 6 bases, with 13 bases separating them. The CDR3 covers 13 residues. The germline V gene encodes CDR1 SGDLS and CDR2 YYNGEE. Full variable domain (remainder filled in from reference TRBV9 and TRBJ2-5): DSGVTQTPKHLITATGQRVTLRCSPRSGDLSVYWYQQSLDQGLQFLIQYYNGEERAKGNILERFSAQQFPDLHSELNLSSLELGDSALYFCASSPMMSKTQYFGPGTRLLVL.

CDR3 sequence reads: CASSAGNEQFF. CDR3 bases: TGTGCCAGCAGCGCGGGTAATGAGCAGTTCTTC. This chain links TRBV9 with TRBJ2-1; D call uncertain. The germline V gene has CDR1 SGDLS and CDR2 YYNGEE. V dropped 3 bases and J dropped 7 bases, with 5 bases sitting between them. This CDR3 spans 11 amino acids.

The chain joins TRBV27 to TRBJ2-3; weak D call: TRBD1 (5 bases). The CDR3 has 11 residues. The ends were cut back, 6 bases at V and 4 bases at J, with 5 bases in the middle. Germline CDR1 and CDR2: MNHEY and SMNVEV (reference sequence). CDR3 in amino acids: CASSRADTQYF. The CDR3 region has the DNA TGTGCCAGCAGCAGGGCAGATACGCAGTATTTT.

The J gene is TRBJ2-1, the V gene TRBV6-1, with a possible D match to TRBD2 (5 bases). In germline, CDR1 is MNHNS, CDR2 SASEGT. Trimming stripped 5 bases from V and 9 bases from J, with 8 bases between. CDR3 length: 11 amino acids. The CDR3 protein is CASSPGFEQFF. Here the CDR3 DNA reads TGTGCCAGCAGTCCGGGATTTGAGCAGTTCTTC.

CDR3 residues: CASSPGRASLQETQYF. For the CDR3, the DNA is TGTGCCAGCAGCCCAGGACGCGCCTCCCTCCAAGAGACCCAGTACTTC. This chain links TRBV5-8 with TRBJ2-5; D is uncertain. Trimming removed 4 bases from V and 1 base from J, with 17 bases in between. The CDR3 loop spans 16 amino acids. Germline loops: CDR1 SGHTS, CDR2 YDEGEE. The full variable domain, rest sourced from reference TRBV5-8 and TRBJ2-5, is EAGVTQSPTHLIKTRGQQATLRCSPISGHTSVYWYQQALGLGLQFLLWYDEGEERNRGNFPPRFSGRQFPNYSSELNVNALELEDSALYLCASSPGRASLQETQYFGPGTRLLVL.

This clone was counted a few times. The V and J genes are TRBV6-4 and TRBJ2-3, with 9 bases identical to TRBD2. The ends lost 2 bases at V and 0 bases at J; junction bases unmatched: 0. This CDR3 is 15 amino acids long. The germline gives CDR1 MRHNA, CDR2 SNTAGT. CDR3 DNA: TGTGCCAGCAGTGACCTAGCGGGAAGCACAGATACGCAGTATTTT. Translated, it gives CASSDLAGSTDTQYF.

This chain links TRBV28 with TRBJ2-2; tentatively, D is TRBD1 (6 bases). The germline CDR1 and CDR2 sequences are MDHEN and SYDVKM. The CDR3 loop spans 15 amino acids. Trimming cost V 5 bases and J 4 bases, with 14 bases left between them. CDR3 nucleotide sequence: TGTGCCAGCAGTCGGGCAGGGGTGGGCACCGGGGAGCTGTTTTTT. Protein product: CASSRAGVGTGELFF.

The sample holds a few counts of this clone. The genes are TRBV6-4 and TRBJ2-6, with D maybe TRBD1 (5 bases). With 0 bases removed from V and 0 bases from J, the gap between germline ends came to 6 bases. The germline V gene has CDR1 MRHNA and CDR2 SNTAGT. The CDR3 totals 16 residues. CDR3: CASSDSDSSGANVLTF. The CDR3, as DNA: TGTGCCAGCAGTGACTCTGACAGCTCTGGGGCCAACGTCCTGACTTTC.

The chain carries TRBV11-3 and TRBJ1-1; D remains ambiguous. The V gene lost 3 bases and the J gene lost 0 bases, with 5 bases spanning the gap. Per germline, CDR1 SGHNT and CDR2 YENEEA. The CDR3 has 13 amino acids. The CDR3 region is CASSLGLNTEAFF. The CDR3 coding sequence is TGTGCCAGCAGCTTGGGGTTGAACACTGAAGCTTTCTTT.

This sequence joins TRBV6-1 and TRBJ2-6; D unresolved. Trimming took 2 bases from V and 1 from J, leaving 6 bases between them. Germline V lookup: CDR1 MNHNS, CDR2 SASEGT. The CDR3 runs to 15 residues. The CDR3 nucleotides are TGTGCCAGCAGTGAACCAGTTTCTGGGGCCAACGTCCTGACTTTC. Encoded protein: CASSEPVSGANVLTF.